The rows below give T cell receptor beta chains drawn from one sample of a study of response to subunit inactivated influenza vaccine. TCRdb analysed the RT-PCR reads with MiXCR anew, one entry per CDR3 protein. The sample yields just under 250,000 distinct CDR3 sequences, more than 10% seen once. The specimen was non-naive T cells sorted from PBMCs, collected roughly 15 days before vaccination. The receptors were sampled from a man in his fifties or sixties who received an inactivated influenza vaccine. Both conserved end residues are part of each CDR3. D genes are given only for firm matches. Expanded clones are given a class, and other clones once, few, many or no size at all.

d_gene,j_gene,v_gene,abundance,CDR3aa,CDR3nt
NA,TRBJ1-1,TRBV28,once,CASSSPGLNTEAFF,TGTGCCAGCAGTTCCCCAGGCCTAAACACTGAAGCTTTCTTT
NA,TRBJ2-5,TRBV11-2,few,CASSRLETQYF,TGTGCCAGCAGCCGCCTGGAGACCCAGTACTTC
NA,TRBJ1-2,TRBV6-5,NA,CASSYFGGDGYTF,TGTGCCAGCAGTTACTTCGGGGGCGACGGCTACACCTTC
TRBD2,TRBJ2-7,TRBV10-3,NA,CAISEGVGLAGAEQYF,TGTGCCATCAGTGAGGGAGTGGGACTAGCGGGCGCCGAGCAGTACTTC
TRBD1,TRBJ2-5,TRBV29-1,NA,CSVEARDRGSKTQYF,TGCAGCGTTGAGGCCCGGGACAGGGGCTCAAAGACCCAGTACTTC
TRBD1,TRBJ2-2,TRBV11-2,NA,CASSSTGVGELFF,TGTGCCAGCAGCTCTACAGGGGTCGGGGAGCTGTTTTTT
NA,TRBJ2-1,TRBV6-1,NA,CASSTPRIYNEQFF,TGTGCCAGCAGTACACCCAGGATCTACAATGAGCAGTTCTTC
TRBD1,TRBJ1-2,TRBV6-5,many,CASRTGGYGYTF,TGTGCCAGCAGGACAGGGGGCTATGGCTACACCTTC
NA,TRBJ2-2,TRBV20-1,few,CSAPAVGGKNTGELFF,TGCAGTGCTCCGGCGGTGGGGGGAAAGAACACCGGGGAGCTGTTTTTT
NA,TRBJ2-5,TRBV9,many,CASSAEWGETQYF,TGTGCCAGCAGCGCGGAGTGGGGAGAGACCCAGTACTTC
TRBD2,TRBJ2-3,TRBV9,few,CASSVAPGGTTRTDTQYF,TGTGCCAGCAGCGTAGCCCCCGGGGGGACTACCCGCACAGATACGCAGTATTTT
NA,TRBJ2-7,TRBV5-1,NA,CASSFPGTYEQYF,TGCGCCAGCAGCTTCCCTGGGACCTACGAGCAGTACTTC
TRBD2,TRBJ2-1,TRBV4-3,few,CASSPRTGLAGYNEQFF,TGCGCCAGCAGCCCTAGGACCGGACTAGCGGGATACAATGAGCAGTTCTTC
NA,TRBJ1-1,TRBV12-3/TRBV12-4,NA,CASSLGTRLVAFF,TGTGCCAGCAGTTTAGGGACACGTTTAGTGGCTTTCTTT
NA,TRBJ2-1,TRBV6-1,few,CASSGYGVNEQFF,TGTGCCAGCAGTGGTTATGGGGTCAATGAGCAGTTCTTC
NA,TRBJ1-2,TRBV18,few,CASSPEGGNYGYTF,TGTGCCAGCTCACCGGAGGGCGGGAACTATGGCTACACCTTC
NA,TRBJ2-7,TRBV10-2,NA,CASSDLGGQSSYEQYF,TGCGCCAGCAGTGATCTCGGGGGGCAGAGCTCCTACGAGCAGTACTTC
TRBD1,TRBJ2-3,TRBV9,few,CASSATGGLADTQYF,TGTGCCAGCAGCGCGACAGGGGGGCTAGCAGATACGCAGTATTTT
TRBD1,TRBJ1-2,TRBV28,NA,CASSPIWTGLPNYGYTF,TGTGCCAGCAGTCCGATCTGGACAGGACTACCTAACTATGGCTACACCTTC
NA,TRBJ1-1,TRBV4-1,many,CASSQNRVNTEAFF,TGCGCCAGCAGCCAAAACAGGGTGAACACTGAAGCTTTCTTT